The entry below gives a single TCR beta chain sequence along with its context. The entry originates in a study of cytomegalovirus exposure and HLA in healthy donors. Study-level background: Earlier findings included roughly 100 million unique TCR beta sequences obtained from about 170 million T cells.

The primer mix had 60 Vbeta and 13 Jbeta primers. Here immunoSEQ multiplex PCR was the method, and the copy in TCRdb shows in-frame clones only, minus some. The sample has around 170,000 clones; 81% are singletons. Trimming took off 0 bases at V and 3 bases at J, with 11 bases between the two ends. Germline V CDR1 and CDR2: MNHEY, SVGAGI. CDR3 length equals 16 residues. Sample: PBMCs. The rearrangement uses TRBV6-5 and TRBJ1-4; tentatively, D is TRBD1 (5 bases). This receptor was taken from a man in his forties or fifties in good health and CMV-seropositive. The CDR3 coding sequence is TGTGCCAGCAGTTACTCCCCAGGGAATGCTAATGAAAAACTGTTTTTT. Its translation: CASSYSPGNANEKLFF.